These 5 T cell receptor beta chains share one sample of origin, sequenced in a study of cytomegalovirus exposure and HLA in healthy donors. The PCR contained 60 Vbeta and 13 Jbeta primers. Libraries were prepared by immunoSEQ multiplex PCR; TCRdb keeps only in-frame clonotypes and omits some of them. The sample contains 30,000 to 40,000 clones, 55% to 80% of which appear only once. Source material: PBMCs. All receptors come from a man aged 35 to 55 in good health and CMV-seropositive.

The CDR3 region has the DNA TGTGCCATCAGTGCTAGCGGGAGCAAAAACATTCAGTACTTC. This gives the protein CAISASGSKNIQYF. The chain is built from TRBV10-3 and TRBJ2-4; 10 bases align to TRBD2. The CDR3 consists of 14 residues. The V segment lost 4 bases and the J segment 3 bases; nucleotides outside the gene matches: 0. Germline CDR1 ENHRY, CDR2 SYGVKD.

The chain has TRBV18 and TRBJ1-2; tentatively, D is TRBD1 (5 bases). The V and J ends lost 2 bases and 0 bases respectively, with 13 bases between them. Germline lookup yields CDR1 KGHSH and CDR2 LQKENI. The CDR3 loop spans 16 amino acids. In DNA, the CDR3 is TGTGCCAGCTCACCAGTGGGGGGAATGTCTAACTATGGCTACACCTTC. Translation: CASSPVGGMSNYGYTF.

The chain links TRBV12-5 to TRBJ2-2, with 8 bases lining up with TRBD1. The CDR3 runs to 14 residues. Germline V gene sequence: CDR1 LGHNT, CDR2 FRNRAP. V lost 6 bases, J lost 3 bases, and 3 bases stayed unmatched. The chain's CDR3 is CASGRQGYTGELFF. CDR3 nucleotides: TGTGCTAGTGGCCGACAGGGGTACACCGGGGAGCTGTTTTTT.

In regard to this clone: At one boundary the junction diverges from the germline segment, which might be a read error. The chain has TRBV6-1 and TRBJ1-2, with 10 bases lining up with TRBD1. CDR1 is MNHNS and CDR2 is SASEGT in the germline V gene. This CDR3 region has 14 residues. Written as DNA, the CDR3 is TGTGCCAGCAGAGAAGACAGGGGGCGGCTGATCGGGACCTTC. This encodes CASREDRGRLIGTF.

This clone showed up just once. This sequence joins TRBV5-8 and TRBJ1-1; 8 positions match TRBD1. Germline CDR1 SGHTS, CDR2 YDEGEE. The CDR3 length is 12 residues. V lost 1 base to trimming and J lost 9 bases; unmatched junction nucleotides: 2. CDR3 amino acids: CASSLRTGQAFF. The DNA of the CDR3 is TGTGCCAGCAGCTTGAGGACAGGGCAAGCTTTCTTT. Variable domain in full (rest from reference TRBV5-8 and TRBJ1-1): EAGVTQSPTHLIKTRGQQATLRCSPISGHTSVYWYQQALGLGLQFLLWYDEGEERNRGNFPPRFSGRQFPNYSSELNVNALELEDSALYLCASSLRTGQAFFGQGTRLTVV.